The rows below give T cell receptor beta chains drawn from one sample of a study of HIV-infected patients and healthy controls. TCRdb re-called the 5' RACE reads with MiXCR, one entry per CDR3 protein. This table holds approximately 12,000 distinct CDR3 sequences, approximately 5% found once. The sequenced sample was blood. The source of these receptors is an adult in good health. Each CDR3 is given with its conserved first and last residue. D genes are given only for firm matches. Clone size is not always given. Where it is, it says once, few, many or a class for expanded clones.

j_call d_call v_call clone_size cdr3_aa cdr3_nt
TRBJ2-1 TRBD1 TRBV6-5 many CASSKAGTGGNEQFF TGTGCCAGCAGCAAAGCCGGGACAGGGGGGAATGAGCAGTTCTTC
TRBJ2-6 TRBD2 TRBV2 medium-sized CASKTHTSTSGSASSGANVLTF TGTGCCAGCAAGACCCATACGTCAACTAGCGGGAGTGCAAGCTCTGGGGCCAACGTCCTGACTTTC
TRBJ2-5 TRBD2 TRBV4-1 many CASSQNSGGQETQYF TGCGCCAGCAGCCAGAATAGCGGGGGACAAGAGACCCAGTACTTC
TRBJ1-1 TRBD1 TRBV27 many CASSPNRGRAFF TGTGCCAGCAGTCCCAACAGGGGCAGAGCTTTCTTT
TRBJ2-7 TRBD1 TRBV12-3/TRBV12-4 few CASGGQGGSYEQYF TGTGCCAGTGGGGGACAGGGGGGATCCTACGAGCAGTACTTC
TRBJ2-3 TRBD2 TRBV19 many CAASTSGGETPQYF TGTGCCGCATCGACTAGCGGGGGGGAGACCCCGCAGTATTTT
TRBJ2-7 TRBD1 TRBV7-9 many CASSFGQAYEQYF TGTGCCAGCAGCTTCGGACAGGCATACGAGCAGTACTTC
TRBJ1-1 - TRBV28 medium-sized CASRLLTEAFF TGTGCCAGCCGTCTATTGACTGAAGCTTTCTTT
TRBJ2-3 TRBD2 TRBV6-1 - CASSPSGGASTDTQYF TGTGCCAGCAGTCCTAGCGGGGGGGCGAGCACAGATACGCAGTATTTT
TRBJ1-2 - TRBV3-1 many CASSQEKWGAHYGYTF TGTGCCAGCAGCCAAGAAAAGTGGGGGGCCCACTATGGCTACACCTTC
TRBJ1-5 - TRBV6-6 medium-sized CASSYRVSGVGNQPQHF TGTGCCAGCAGTTACCGGGTATCAGGGGTGGGCAATCAGCCCCAGCATTTT
TRBJ1-5 TRBD1 TRBV6-5 many CASSKDRGENQPQHF TGTGCCAGCAGCAAGGACAGGGGGGAGAATCAGCCCCAGCATTTT
TRBJ1-4 - TRBV7-9 few CASSSGQTTNEKLFF TGTGCCAGCAGCTCCGGACAGACAACTAATGAAAAACTGTTTTTT
TRBJ1-2 TRBD1 TRBV12-3/TRBV12-4 many CASRPGTGHGYTF TGTGCCAGCAGGCCCGGGACAGGGCACGGCTACACCTTC
TRBJ2-1 - TRBV5-5 medium-sized CASLGGNEQFF TGTGCCAGCTTGGGGGGCAATGAGCAGTTCTTC
TRBJ1-1 - TRBV12-3/TRBV12-4 medium-sized CASSPRTYMNTEAFF TGTGCCAGCAGTCCGAGGACTTACATGAACACTGAAGCTTTCTTT
TRBJ2-2 - TRBV4-2 many CASSQDHLSTGELFF TGTGCCAGCAGCCAAGACCATCTGAGCACCGGGGAGCTGTTTTTT
TRBJ1-3 - TRBV5-6 - CASSFPGRSSGNTIYF TGTGCCAGCAGCTTCCCGGGACGTAGCTCTGGAAACACCATATATTTT